The 12 T cell receptor beta chains presented below share a single source sample, sequenced in a study of post-analysis software for immune sequencing data. General study points: A handful of TRBV segments were significantly more frequent in patients than in controls. TRBV5-6, TRBV5-1 and TRBV20-1 were among these segments.

Unique molecular identifiers had been added to the TCR beta cDNA libraries. TCRdb fed the PCR reads into MiXCR, producing one record per CDR3 protein. Of 740,000 or so distinct CDR3 sequences in the sample, about 53% were seen once. The antigens for these receptors are not known. The specimen was blood. The receptors come from a girl between 10 and 17 years old with multiple sclerosis.

The genes are TRBV18 and TRBJ2-7; D unresolved. Germline V gene sequence: CDR1 KGHSH, CDR2 LQKENI. V dropped 1 base and J dropped 5 bases, with 6 bases sitting between them. This CDR3 comprises 12 residues. This CDR3 reads CASSPLGNEQYF. As DNA, the CDR3 is TGTGCCAGCTCACCACTGGGAAACGAGCAGTACTTC.

The gene calls are TRBV7-9 and TRBJ2-1, with a weak D call TRBD1 (6 bases). CDR3 length: 17 amino acids. V was cut by 3 bases and J by 1 base, with 16 bases left in between. From germline, CDR1 is SEHNR and CDR2 FQNEAQ (reference sequence). The CDR3 nucleotides read TGTGCCAGCAGCTTTTTCCGGGACACCTCTTCCTACAATGAGCAGTTCTTC. Translation: CASSFFRDTSSYNEQFF.

This chain links TRBV5-1 with TRBJ1-5, with D tentatively TRBD1 (5 bases). CDR1 and CDR2 from the germline V gene are SGHRS and YFSETQ. The CDR3 contains 16 residues. V shed 2 bases and J shed 4 bases, with 16 bases lying between them. The CDR3 sequence: CASSFGTGRPNQPQHF. The CDR3 region has the DNA TGCGCCAGCAGCTTTGGGACCGGCAGACCAAATCAGCCCCAGCATTTT.

This clonotype has only a few counts. The rearrangement uses TRBV10-3 and TRBJ1-5; D is undetermined. CDR1 and CDR2 from the germline V gene are ENHRY and SYGVKD. This CDR3 comprises 12 residues. V was clipped by 6 bases and J by 1 base, with 4 bases between them. The DNA of the CDR3 is TGTGCCATCAGCCCGAGCAATCAGCCCCAGCATTTT. Translated, it gives CAISPSNQPQHF.

This chain joins TRBV18 and TRBJ2-5; D possibly matches TRBD1 or TRBD2 (5 bases each). Trimming removed 1 base from V and 4 bases from J, with 13 bases in between. Germline assignment: CDR1 KGHSH and CDR2 LQKENI. The CDR3 covers 15 residues. The CDR3 loop reads CASSPLGTMGETQYF. CDR3 DNA: TGTGCCAGCTCACCACTAGGGACGATGGGAGAGACCCAGTACTTC.

This clonotype was counted ten times or more. In DNA form, the CDR3 reads TGTGCCAGCAGCTTACTACCCAGGGAGACCCAGTACTTC. Its translation: CASSLLPRETQYF. The V gene is TRBV7-3, the J gene TRBJ2-5; no firm D call. Between the trimmed V and J ends, which lost 2 bases and 5 bases, there was a span of 9 bases. The length of the CDR3 is 13 residues. The germline V gene encodes CDR1 SGHTA and CDR2 FQGTGA.

The rearrangement uses TRBV10-3 and TRBJ2-7, with D perhaps being TRBD1 or TRBD2 (5 bases each). Per germline, CDR1 ENHRY and CDR2 SYGVKD. Trimming took 6 bases from V and 6 from J, leaving 18 bases between them. The CDR3 spans 14 residues. CDR3 nucleotide sequence: TGTGCCATCAGCTTACCGGGACCCCGGTTCGAGCAGTACTTC. Amino acids: CAISLPGPRFEQYF.

V is TRBV2 and J is TRBJ2-5; TRBD1 matches 8 bases. CDR3 size: 13 residues. J lost 6 bases, V lost 4 bases, and 4 bases had no gene match. Germline lookup yields CDR1 SNHLY and CDR2 FYNNEI. The CDR3 sequence: CASSGQGTQTQYF. In nucleotides, the CDR3 is TGTGCCAGCAGTGGACAGGGGACGCAGACCCAGTACTTC.

This clonotype turned up a few times. The gene calls are TRBV25-1 and TRBJ2-1; 8 nucleotides line up with TRBD2. Germline CDR1 is MGHDK and CDR2 is SYGVNS. The CDR3 has 19 residues. J gave up 0 bases and V 7 bases, and 17 bases lay outside the gene matches. The CDR3 DNA is TGTGCCAGCAAGGGGACTAGTCAGGGACCCCCTGGCTCCTACAATGAGCAGTTCTTC. It encodes CASKGTSQGPPGSYNEQFF.

The CDR3 DNA sequence: TGTGCCAGCAGTACCAGTGTTTATAGAGAGATCCAGTACTTC. Translating it yields CASSTSVYREIQYF. The V gene is TRBV6-5, the J gene TRBJ2-7; D unclear. Germline-derived CDR1 and CDR2 are MNHEY and SVGAGI. V was trimmed by 5 bases and J by 10 bases, leaving 21 bases between them. The CDR3 runs 14 residues.

This clonotype has more than one count but fewer than ten. As DNA, the CDR3 is TGCGCCAGCAGCCAAGATGTCAACAGCTATGGCTACACCTTC. It is translated as CASSQDVNSYGYTF. The chain uses TRBV4-1 and TRBJ1-2; D is undetermined. Germline CDR1 MGHRA, CDR2 YSYEKL. This CDR3 is 14 amino acids long. Trimming took off 0 bases at V and 4 bases at J, with 9 bases between the two ends.

This clonotype was observed a handful of times. The CDR3 nucleotides are TGTGCCAGCAGCTTCGACCGGGGTTACAATGAGCAGTTCTTC. It translates to CASSFDRGYNEQFF. The rearrangement uses TRBV11-2 and TRBJ2-1; maybe TRBD2 (5 bases). Germline-derived CDR1 and CDR2 are SGHAT and FQNNGV. The V gene lost 3 bases and the J gene lost 4 bases, with 10 bases spanning the gap. The CDR3 length is 14 residues.